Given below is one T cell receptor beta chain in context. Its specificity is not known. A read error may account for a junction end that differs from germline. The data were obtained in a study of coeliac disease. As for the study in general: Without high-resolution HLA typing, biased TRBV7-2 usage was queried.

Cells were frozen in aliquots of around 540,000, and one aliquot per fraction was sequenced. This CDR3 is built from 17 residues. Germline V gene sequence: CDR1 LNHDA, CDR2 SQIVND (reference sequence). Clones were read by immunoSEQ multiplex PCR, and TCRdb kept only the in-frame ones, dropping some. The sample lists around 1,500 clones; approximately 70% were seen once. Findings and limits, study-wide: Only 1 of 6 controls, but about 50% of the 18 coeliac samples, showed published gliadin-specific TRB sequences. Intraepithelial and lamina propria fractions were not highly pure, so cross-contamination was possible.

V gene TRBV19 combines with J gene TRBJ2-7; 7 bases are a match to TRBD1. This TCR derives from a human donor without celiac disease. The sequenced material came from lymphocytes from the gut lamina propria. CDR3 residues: CASSPTPTGSSSCEQYF. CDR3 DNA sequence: TGTGCCAGTAGTCCAACCCCGACAGGGTCCAGCTCCTGCGAGCAGTACTTC.